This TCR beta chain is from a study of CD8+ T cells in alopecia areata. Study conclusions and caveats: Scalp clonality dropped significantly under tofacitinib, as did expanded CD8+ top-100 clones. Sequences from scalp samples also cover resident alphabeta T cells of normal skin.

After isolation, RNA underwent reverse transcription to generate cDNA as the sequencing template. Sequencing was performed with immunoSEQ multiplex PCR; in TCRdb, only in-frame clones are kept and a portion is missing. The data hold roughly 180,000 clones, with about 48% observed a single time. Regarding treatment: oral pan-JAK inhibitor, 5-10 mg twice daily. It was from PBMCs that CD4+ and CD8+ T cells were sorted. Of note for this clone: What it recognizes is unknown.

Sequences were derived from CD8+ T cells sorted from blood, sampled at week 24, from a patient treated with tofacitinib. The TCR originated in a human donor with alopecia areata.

The CDR3 protein is CACQPSGQPVDPPKEFF. DNA of the CDR3: TGTGCCTGTCAGCCCAGTGGCCAGCCCGTGGACCCACCGAAGGAGTTCTTC. This chain uses TRBV30 with TRBJ2-1; D gene ambiguous. This CDR3 is 17 amino acids long. The germline V gene encodes CDR1 GTSNPN and CDR2 SVGIG (reference sequence). The V gene lost 6 bases and the J gene lost 14 bases, with 35 bases spanning the gap.